The 23 T cell receptor beta chains reported below all come from one sample, sequenced in a study of identical twins. TCRdb independently ran MiXCR on the 5' RACE reads; one entry per CDR3 protein. Of 510,000 or so distinct CDR3 sequences listed, approximately 16% are singletons. The data were also submitted as part of a second study, on yellow fever vaccine responses in identical twins.

Sequencing was carried out using CD4+ T cells sorted from blood. These receptors originate from a young woman in good health.

The table lists this clonotype with many counts. The J gene is TRBJ2-1, the V gene TRBV24-1, with 11 bases lining up with TRBD1. The CDR3 sequence is 14 residues long. The J segment lost 9 bases and the V segment lost 8 bases, leaving 8 bases of the junction unmatched. CDR1 is KGHDR, CDR2 SFDVKD, per germline. This chain's CDR3 is CATKGQGAASEQFF. The CDR3 DNA reads TGTGCCACCAAAGGACAGGGGGCGGCAAGTGAGCAGTTCTTC.

This clonotype was recorded a few times. The chain recombines TRBV20-1 with TRBJ2-7; tentatively, D is TRBD1 or TRBD2 (5 bases each). V lost 7 bases to trimming and J lost 3 bases, with 19 bases between them. The CDR3 length is 14 residues. The germline gives CDR1 DFQATT, CDR2 SNEGSKA (reference sequence). DNA for the CDR3: TGCAGTGTCCCCCCGGGGCACCAAAACTACGAGCAGTACGTC. Translating it yields CSVPPGHQNYEQYV.

The table lists this clonotype with a few counts. This chain uses TRBV21-1 with TRBJ2-1; TRBD1 reflects the table's D call only, with no check against the DNA. TRBV21-1 is assigned pseudogene status. CDR3 length: 15 residues. This CDR3 is CASSLRTGKEPPQFF. The CDR3 DNA is TGTGCCAGCAGCTTACGGACAGGGAAGGAACCCCCGCAGTTCTTC.

This clonotype has more than one count but fewer than ten. The rearrangement joins TRBV29-1 to TRBJ2-5, with a possible D match to TRBD1 (8 bases). Trimming cost V 7 bases and J 7 bases, with 22 bases left between them. CDR3 length: 14 amino acids. CDR1 and CDR2 from the germline V gene are SQVTM and ANQGSEA. CDR3 sequence (DNA): TGCAGCGGTTTCATCCCCAACAGGGGGGGGACCCAGTACTTC. Residues: CSGFIPNRGGTQYF.

The V and J genes are TRBV20-1 and TRBJ2-1; a possible D gene is TRBD1 (5 bases). Germline CDR1 DFQATT, CDR2 SNEGSKA (reference sequence). Trimming took 3 bases from V and 7 from J, leaving 16 bases between them. The CDR3 spans 14 residues. In DNA form, the CDR3 reads TGCAGTGCTAGCGCCAGGGTAGCAGGTAATGAGCAGTTCTTC. It codes for CSASARVAGNEQFF.

The chain joins TRBV10-2 to TRBJ2-1, with D perhaps TRBD1 (5 bases). CDR1 and CDR2 (germline): WSHSY, SAAADI. V was trimmed by 4 bases and J by 3 bases, leaving 13 bases between them. The CDR3 is 15 residues long. The CDR3, as DNA: TGCGCCAGCAGTGTACCAGGGCGAAACTACAATGAGCAGTTCTTC. Encoded protein: CASSVPGRNYNEQFF.

The V and J genes are TRBV19 and TRBJ1-1; unclear D gene. Between the trimmed V and J ends, which lost 3 bases and 2 bases, there was a span of 10 bases. Germline V CDR1 and CDR2: LNHDA, SQIVND (reference sequence). CDR3 length: 14 amino acids. The CDR3 is CASSIIGVNTEAFF. The CDR3 DNA follows: TGTGCCAGTAGTATTATCGGGGTAAACACTGAAGCTTTCTTT.

The chain is built from TRBV4-1 and TRBJ2-1; the match to TRBD2 covers 9 bases. CDR3 length: 18 residues. V shed 4 bases, J shed 7 bases, and the junction held 17 bases outside the gene matches. Germline values: CDR1 MGHRA, CDR2 YSYEKL. The CDR3 region is CASSLGWMGAGGHNEQFF. CDR3 coding DNA: TGCGCCAGCAGCCTGGGGTGGATGGGAGCGGGGGGACATAATGAGCAGTTCTTC.

The gene calls are TRBV6-6 and TRBJ2-3; unclear D gene. CDR3 size: 12 residues. Germline CDR1 MNHNY, CDR2 SVGAGI (reference sequence). V dropped 5 bases and J dropped 2 bases, with 5 bases sitting between them. The CDR3 sequence: CASSRHTDTQYF. Written as DNA, the CDR3 is TGTGCCAGCAGTCGGCACACAGATACGCAGTATTTT.

This clonotype was observed a handful of times. The J gene is TRBJ1-2, the V gene TRBV20-1, with 7 bases matching TRBD1. This CDR3 is built from 13 residues. Germline loops: CDR1 DFQATT, CDR2 SNEGSKA (reference sequence). V lost 6 bases, J lost 4 bases, and 8 bases stayed unmatched. The CDR3 sequence: CSAAGQAAYGYTF. DNA for the CDR3: TGCAGTGCGGCCGGACAGGCGGCCTATGGCTACACCTTC.

V gene TRBV20-1 combines with J gene TRBJ2-3; 10 bases fit TRBD2. Germline V lookup: CDR1 DFQATT, CDR2 SNEGSKA (reference sequence). After removal of 5 bases from V and 4 bases from J, the junction contained 9 bases not matched to a gene. The CDR3 runs 15 residues. The CDR3 region has the DNA TGCAGTGCTCCGCCGGGACTAGCGTTTGCAGATACGCAGTATTTT. Translation: CSAPPGLAFADTQYF.

This clonotype showed up many times. The rearrangement links TRBV5-1 to TRBJ2-1; 14 bases fit TRBD2. The trim removed 4 bases at V and 1 base at J, leaving 1 base unmatched. The CDR3 is 16 residues long. The germline CDR1 and CDR2 sequences are SGHRS and YFSETQ. CDR3 sequence: CASSGLAGGSYNEQFF. DNA of the CDR3: TGCGCCAGCAGCGGACTAGCGGGGGGTTCCTACAATGAGCAGTTCTTC.

This clonotype showed up just a few times. This chain connects TRBV29-1 to TRBJ2-2, with D possibly being TRBD1 (6 bases). CDR3 length: 14 residues. Trimming removed 6 bases at V and 1 base at J, with 12 bases between. Looked up from germline, CDR1 is SQVTM and CDR2 is ANQGSEA. The CDR3 sequence is CSVSGTLNTGELFF. Here the CDR3 DNA reads TGCAGCGTCTCCGGGACACTGAACACCGGGGAGCTGTTTTTT.

This clonotype was picked up a small number of times. The genes are TRBV5-1 and TRBJ2-1; 7 bases map to TRBD1. This CDR3 contains 13 residues. J was trimmed by 4 bases and V by 5 bases; bases with no gene match: 3. Germline V lookup: CDR1 SGHRS, CDR2 YFSETQ. CDR3 protein: CASRGDRYNEQFF. In nucleotides, the CDR3 is TGCGCCAGCAGGGGGGACAGATACAATGAGCAGTTCTTC.

This clonotype was detected a few times. The chain is built from TRBV6-7 and TRBJ2-6, with D possibly TRBD2 on 5 matching bases. TRBV6-7 is assigned to the ORF class and has an uncertain function. Trimming shortened V by 4 bases and J by 2 bases, and 18 bases separated the two germline ends. The CDR3 length is 18 residues. The CDR3 spells CASSWESNWVPGANVLTF. In DNA, the CDR3 is TGTGCCAGCAGTTGGGAGAGCAACTGGGTCCCTGGGGCCAACGTCCTGACTTTC.

This clonotype appeared a few times. This chain uses TRBV10-3 with TRBJ2-6; 7 bases are shared with TRBD1. Germline values: CDR1 ENHRY, CDR2 SYGVKD. The CDR3 is 16 amino acids. Trimming at V came to 3 bases and at J to 3 bases, leaving 5 bases not matched to a gene. CDR3 nucleotides: TGTGCCATCAGTGATTCCGACAGGGTTGGGGCCAACGTCCTGACTTTC. Translated, it gives CAISDSDRVGANVLTF.

The chain joins TRBV20-1 to TRBJ2-1; 9 bases align to TRBD2. V trimming: 1 base; J trimming: 1 base; junction bases outside the gene matches: 11. Looked up from germline, CDR1 is DFQATT and CDR2 is SNEGSKA (reference sequence). The CDR3 extends over 18 amino acids. This chain's CDR3 is CSARGVSGGHSSYNEQFF. In DNA, the CDR3 is TGCAGTGCTAGAGGCGTTAGCGGGGGACATTCTTCCTACAATGAGCAGTTCTTC.

This clonotype has ten or more counts. Its ends do not fully match the called genes, so a read error is possible. The CDR3 loop reads CASSLAQGGYTF. CDR3 nucleotide sequence: TGTGCCAGCAGCTTAGCACAGGGCGGCTACACCTTC. J is TRBJ1-2 and V is TRBV12-3 or TRBV12-4, with D tentatively TRBD1 (6 bases). The CDR3 loop spans 12 amino acids.

The rearrangement uses TRBV5-1 and TRBJ2-1, with 9 positions matching TRBD2. Germline V lookup: CDR1 SGHRS, CDR2 YFSETQ. V lost 0 bases and J lost 8; bases outside the gene matches: 6. The CDR3 has 15 residues. Here the CDR3 reads CASSLGGGRAYEQFF. The CDR3 DNA reads as TGCGCCAGCAGCTTGGGAGGCGGGAGGGCCTATGAGCAGTTCTTC.

This clonotype has just a few counts. In DNA form, the CDR3 reads TGTGCCAGCAGCTTTGGGGGCATCTATAGCAATCAGCCCCAGCATTTT. Encoded protein: CASSFGGIYSNQPQHF. This chain connects TRBV5-6 to TRBJ1-5; D is perhaps TRBD1 (6 bases). V gave up 2 bases and J gave up 0 bases, with 12 bases separating them. Looked up from germline, CDR1 is SGHDT and CDR2 is YYEEEE. The CDR3 is made up of 16 amino acids. Using reference TRBV5-6 and TRBJ1-5 for the parts outside the CDR3, the full variable domain is DAGVTQSPTHLIKTRGQQVTLRCSPKSGHDTVSWYQQALGQGPQFIFQYYEEEERQRGNFPDRFSGHQFPNYSSELNVNALLLGDSALYLCASSFGGIYSNQPQHFGDGTRLSIL.

This clonotype was seen only a few times. The rearrangement joins TRBV20-1 to TRBJ2-7, with TRBD2 identical over 7 bases. J gave up 4 bases and V 3 bases, and 3 bases lay outside the gene matches. The germline CDR1 and CDR2 sequences are DFQATT and SNEGSKA (reference sequence). The CDR3 is made up of 12 amino acids. In DNA, the CDR3 is TGCAGTGCTAGTTGGCGGGAGTACGAGCAGTACTTC. Its translation: CSASWREYEQYF.

In this sample, this clonotype turned up a few times. The chain links TRBV6-1 to TRBJ1-6; D is undetermined. V was shortened by 3 bases and J by 18 bases, with 18 bases between the two germline ends. The CDR3 contains 13 residues. Per the germline V gene, CDR1 is MNHNS and CDR2 is SASEGT. The CDR3 nucleotides read TGTGCCAGCAGTGATGAGTCCCCGCCATCCCGCCACTTT. This gives the protein CASSDESPPSRHF.

The chain has TRBV2 and TRBJ2-4; TRBD1 matches 10 bases. CDR1 SNHLY and CDR2 FYNNEI come from the germline V gene. J gave up 9 bases and V 2 bases, and 4 bases lay outside the gene matches. The CDR3 sequence is 14 residues long. CDR3 DNA sequence: TGTGCCAGCAGTGAACCCGGACAGGGGGGCATTCAGTACTTC. It is translated as CASSEPGQGGIQYF.